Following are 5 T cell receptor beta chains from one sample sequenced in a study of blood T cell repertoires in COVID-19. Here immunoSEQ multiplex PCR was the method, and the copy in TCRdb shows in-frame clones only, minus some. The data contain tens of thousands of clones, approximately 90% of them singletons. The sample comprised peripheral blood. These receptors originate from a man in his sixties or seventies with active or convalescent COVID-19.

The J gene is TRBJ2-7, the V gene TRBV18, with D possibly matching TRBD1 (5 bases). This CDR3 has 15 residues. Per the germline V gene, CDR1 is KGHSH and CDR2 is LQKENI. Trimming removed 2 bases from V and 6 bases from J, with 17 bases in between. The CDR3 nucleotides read TGTGCCAGCTCACCATTCAAAGGGGCCGAAAGCGAGCAGTACTTC. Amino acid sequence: CASSPFKGAESEQYF.

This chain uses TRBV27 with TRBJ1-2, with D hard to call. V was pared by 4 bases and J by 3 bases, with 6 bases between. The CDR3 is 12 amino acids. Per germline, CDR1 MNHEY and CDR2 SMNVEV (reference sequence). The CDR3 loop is CASSSDYYGYTF. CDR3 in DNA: TGTGCCAGCAGTTCAGACTACTATGGCTACACCTTC.

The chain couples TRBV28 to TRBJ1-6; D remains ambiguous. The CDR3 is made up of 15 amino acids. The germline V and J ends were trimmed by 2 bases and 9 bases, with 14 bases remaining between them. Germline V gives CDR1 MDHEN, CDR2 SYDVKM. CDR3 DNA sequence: TGTGCCAGCAGTTTACCGGGGTTTGGAAGTTCACCCCTCCACTTT. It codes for CASSLPGFGSSPLHF.

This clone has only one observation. The CDR3 sequence: CASSGDRKHYNEQFF. CDR3 DNA sequence: TGTGCCAGCAGTGGGGACAGGAAACACTACAATGAGCAGTTCTTC. The V and J genes are TRBV25-1 and TRBJ2-1; 8 positions agree with TRBD1. The germline gives CDR1 MGHDK, CDR2 SYGVNS. The V segment lost 4 bases and the J segment 3 bases; nucleotides outside the gene matches: 5. The CDR3 has 15 amino acids.

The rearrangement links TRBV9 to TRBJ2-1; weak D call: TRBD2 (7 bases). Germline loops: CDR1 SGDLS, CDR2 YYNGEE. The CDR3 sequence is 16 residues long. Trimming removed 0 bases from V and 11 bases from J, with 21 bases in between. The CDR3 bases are TGTGCCAGCAGCGTAGGAGTACTAGCGTGGCGGGGGCAGCAGTTCTTC. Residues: CASSVGVLAWRGQQFF.